The next 3 T cell receptor beta chains were all read from a single sample in a study of T cells in Graves' hyperthyroidism and ophthalmopathy. Using RNA transcripts as the source, TCR beta CDR3 regions were amplified. A set of HTBI primers served as the primers for a first-round RT-PCR of the TCR CDR3. TCRdb reanalysed the multiplex PCR reads using MiXCR and keeps one entry per CDR3 protein. The sample shows hundreds of thousands of distinct CDR3 sequences, roughly 17% of them seen only once. Sequenced: blood. These receptors were taken from a woman in her 30s with Graves' hyperthyroidism.

This clonotype was counted between two and nine times. This chain uses TRBV25-1 with TRBJ1-6; D remains ambiguous. Germline CDR1 and CDR2: MGHDK and SYGVNS. V gave up 4 bases and J gave up 5 bases, with 12 bases separating them. The CDR3 has 15 amino acids. The CDR3 bases are TGTGCCAGCAGTGCCCGTCACATAGATAATTCACCCCTCCACTTT. It encodes CASSARHIDNSPLHF.

This clonotype was observed at least ten times. V and J are TRBV20-1 and TRBJ2-2; D is unresolved. This CDR3 region has 15 residues. V gave up 1 base and J gave up 1 base, with 10 bases separating them. Germline V CDR1 and CDR2: DFQATT, SNEGSKA (reference sequence). The CDR3 DNA reads TGCAGTGCTAGAGGATTGCTAGGGAACACCGGGGAGCTGTTTTTT. As protein: CSARGLLGNTGELFF.

This clonotype was detected ten times or more. As DNA, the CDR3 is TGCAGTGCTCCCCAGAAAGGGCGGGAGGGCACAGATACGCAGTATTTT. This sequence encodes CSAPQKGREGTDTQYF. This rearrangement joins TRBV20-1 to TRBJ2-3; 8 bases agree with TRBD2. The CDR3 has 16 amino acids. The germline CDR1 and CDR2 sequences are DFQATT and SNEGSKA (reference sequence). The J segment lost 1 base and the V segment lost 5 bases, leaving 11 bases of the junction unmatched.